This TCR beta chain was captured by sequencing in a study of cytomegalovirus exposure and HLA in healthy donors. On this clone: Mismatch with germline at one junction end may stem from a read error.

Germline V CDR1 and CDR2: SGHRS, YFSETQ. The CDR3 covers 17 residues. Both 60 Vbeta primers and 13 Jbeta primers went into the PCR. Clones were read by immunoSEQ multiplex PCR, and TCRdb kept only the in-frame ones, dropping some. The data contain about 120,000 clones, around 76% of them singletons. The clonotype was recovered from a man aged 60 to 69 in good health and CMV-seropositive. The chain is built from TRBV5-1 and TRBJ2-6, with TRBD2 matching over 7 bases. The sequenced sample consisted of PBMCs. The DNA for the CDR3 is TGCGCCAGCAGCTTTGGGACTGCGGGGGAATGGGCCAACGGCCTGACTTTC. It yields the protein CASSFGTAGEWANGLTF.